This T cell receptor beta chain was documented in a study of blood T cell repertoires in COVID-19. Study context: Researchers got acute and convalescent COVID-19 samples from the United States, Italy and Spain. PBMCs, B-cell-depleted T cells, or T cells provided the cDNA or gDNA that made up the material.

This CDR3 region has 14 residues. V lost 4 bases to trimming and J lost 5 bases, with 14 bases between them. The germline CDR1 and CDR2 sequences are MNHEY and SMNVEV (reference sequence). Methods used by the authors: Reference gene primer amplification gave nucleated cell count estimates. Sequencing was performed with immunoSEQ multiplex PCR; in TCRdb, only in-frame clones are kept and a portion is missing. Clone size and V and J calls were adopted from that table, with D and trimming inferred from the DNA. The sample lists around 100,000 clones, about 80% seen once, with around 6.5% in the top ten.

The sequenced sample was peripheral blood. The chain joins TRBV27 to TRBJ1-1, with D possibly being TRBD1 (6 bases). This receptor was obtained from a man in his 60s with acute or convalescent COVID-19. This CDR3 reads CASSYLRGNTEAFF. The CDR3 DNA reads TGTGCCAGCAGTTACCTCAGGGGAAATACTGAAGCTTTCTTT.